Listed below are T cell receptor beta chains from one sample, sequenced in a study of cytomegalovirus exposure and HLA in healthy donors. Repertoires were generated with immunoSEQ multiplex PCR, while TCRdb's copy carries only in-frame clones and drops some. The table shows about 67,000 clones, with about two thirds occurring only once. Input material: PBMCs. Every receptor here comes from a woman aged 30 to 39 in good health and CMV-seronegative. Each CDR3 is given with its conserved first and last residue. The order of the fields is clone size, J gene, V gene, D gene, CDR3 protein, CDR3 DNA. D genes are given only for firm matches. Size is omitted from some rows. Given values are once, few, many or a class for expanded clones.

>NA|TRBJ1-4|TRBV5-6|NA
CASSFGGVKQEKLFF
TGTGCCAGCAGCTTCGGGGGGGTAAAGCAGGAAAAACTGTTTTTT
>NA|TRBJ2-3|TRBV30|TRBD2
CASEAPAGGLDTQYF
TGTGCCTCCGAGGCCCCGGCGGGGGGGCTAGATACGCAGTATTTT
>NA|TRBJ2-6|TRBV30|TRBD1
CAWSVVRGPAGANVLTF
TGTGCCTGGAGTGTTGTCAGGGGGCCGGCTGGGGCCAACGTCCTGACTTTC
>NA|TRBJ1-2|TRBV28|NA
CASSLQTGLNYGYTF
TGTGCCAGCAGTTTGCAGACAGGTCTAAACTATGGCTACACCTTC
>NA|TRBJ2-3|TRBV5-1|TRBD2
CASSHPGLAAGGESTDTQYF
TGCGCCAGCAGCCACCCGGGACTAGCGGCTGGGGGGGAGAGCACAGATACGCAGTATTTT
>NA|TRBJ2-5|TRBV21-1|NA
CARGGERVETQYF
TGTGCCAGGGGGGGGGAGAGGGTGGAGACCCAGTACTTC
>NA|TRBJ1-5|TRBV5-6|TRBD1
CASRYDRGDQPQHF
TGTGCCAGCAGATATGACAGGGGCGATCAGCCCCAGCATTTT
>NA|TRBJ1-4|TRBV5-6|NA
CASSNDPTGGEKLFF
TGTGCCAGCAGCAACGACCCCACCGGCGGGGAAAAACTGTTTTTT
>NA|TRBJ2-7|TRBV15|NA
CATSMWTAYEQYF
TGTGCCACCAGCATGTGGACAGCCTACGAGCAGTACTTC
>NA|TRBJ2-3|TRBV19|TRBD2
CASSGRLAGAGDTQYF
TGTGCCAGTAGTGGACGACTAGCGGGGGCCGGGGATACGCAGTATTTT
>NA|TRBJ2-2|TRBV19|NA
CASSDRGGVFGELFF
TGTGCCAGTAGCGATAGGGGGGGAGTCTTCGGGGAGCTGTTTTTT
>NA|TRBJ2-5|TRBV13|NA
CASSALPGYQYF
TGTGCCAGCAGCGCACTCCCGGGGTACCAGTACTTC
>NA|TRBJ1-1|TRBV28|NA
CASSLTGVNTEAFF
TGTGCCAGCAGTTTAACGGGGGTGAACACTGAAGCTTTCTTT
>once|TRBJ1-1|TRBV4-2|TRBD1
CASSLAGGAGTEAFF
TGTGCCAGCAGCTTGGCAGGGGGCGCGGGCACTGAAGCTTTCTTT
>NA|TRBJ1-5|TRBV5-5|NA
CASSLAGGNQPQHF
TGTGCCAGCAGCTTGGCAGGGGGCAATCAGCCCCAGCATTTT
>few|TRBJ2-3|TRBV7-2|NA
CASSLARGTDTQYF
TGTGCCAGCAGCTTAGCACGGGGCACAGATACGCAGTATTTT
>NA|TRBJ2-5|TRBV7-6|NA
CASSDRFLEETQYF
TGTGCCAGCAGCGACAGGTTTTTAGAAGAGACCCAGTACTTC
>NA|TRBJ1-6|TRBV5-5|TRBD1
CASSVGQGVRNSPLHF
TGTGCCAGCAGCGTGGGACAGGGGGTGAGAAATTCACCCCTCCACTTT
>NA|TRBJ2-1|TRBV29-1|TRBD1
CSVADRGSYNEQFF
TGCAGCGTCGCGGACAGGGGGTCTTACAATGAGCAGTTCTTC
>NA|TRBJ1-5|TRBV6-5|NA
CASSYYGNSNQPQHF
TGTGCCAGCAGTTACTACGGTAATAGCAATCAGCCCCAGCATTTT
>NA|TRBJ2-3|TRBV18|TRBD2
CASSPPGLAGSTDTQYF
TGTGCCAGCTCACCACCTGGACTAGCGGGGAGCACAGATACGCAGTATTTT
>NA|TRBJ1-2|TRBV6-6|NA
CATATEVYGYTF
TGTGCCACCGCGACAGAGGTCTATGGCTACACCTTC
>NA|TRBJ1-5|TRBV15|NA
CATSGSYNQPQHF
TGTGCCACCAGCGGCAGTTACAATCAGCCCCAGCATTTT
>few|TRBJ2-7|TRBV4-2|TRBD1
CASSQGRGLYEQYF
TGTGCCAGCAGCCAAGGCAGGGGGCTCTACGAGCAGTACTTC
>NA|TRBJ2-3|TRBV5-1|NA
CASSPSYVPSTDTQYF
TGCGCCAGCAGCCCCTCCTACGTACCTAGCACAGATACGCAGTATTTT
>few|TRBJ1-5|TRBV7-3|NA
CASSLGRGGNQPQHF
TGTGCCAGCAGTCTGGGCAGGGGAGGCAATCAGCCCCAGCATTTT
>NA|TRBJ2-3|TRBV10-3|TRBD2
CAISIEETSGKDTQYF
TGTGCCATCAGTATAGAGGAGACTAGCGGGAAAGATACGCAGTATTTT
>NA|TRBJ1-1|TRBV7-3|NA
CASSPRGGARDTEAFF
TGTGCCAGCAGCCCAAGGGGGGGGGCACGGGACACTGAAGCTTTCTTT
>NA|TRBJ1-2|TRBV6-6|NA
CASTYRGGHGYTF
TGTGCCAGCACCTACCGGGGGGGCCATGGCTACACCTTC
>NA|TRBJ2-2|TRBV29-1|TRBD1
CSVLGQGSNTGELFF
TGCAGCGTTCTTGGACAGGGGTCGAACACCGGGGAGCTGTTTTTT
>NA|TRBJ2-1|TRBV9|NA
CASSVGTGSYEQFF
TGTGCCAGCAGCGTAGGGACGGGGAGCTATGAGCAGTTCTTC
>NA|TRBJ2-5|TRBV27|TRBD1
CASSWTGQETQYF
TGTGCCAGCAGTTGGACAGGACAAGAGACCCAGTACTTC
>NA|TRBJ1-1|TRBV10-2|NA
CASSGWASNTEAFF
TGCGCCAGCAGTGGATGGGCATCGAACACTGAAGCTTTCTTT
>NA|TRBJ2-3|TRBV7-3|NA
CASSPSGVETDTQYF
TGTGCCAGCAGCCCCTCGGGGGTAGAGACAGATACGCAGTATTTT
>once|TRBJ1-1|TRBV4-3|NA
CASSQDNRGSTEAFF
TGCGCCAGCAGCCAAGATAATCGGGGGAGCACTGAAGCTTTCTTT
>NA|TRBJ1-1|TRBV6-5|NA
CASKGAPLEAFF
TGTGCCTCCAAAGGGGCACCATTAGAAGCTTTCTTT
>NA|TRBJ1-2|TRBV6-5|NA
CASSYSNGNYGYTF
TGTGCCAGCAGTTACTCGAACGGTAACTATGGCTACACCTTC
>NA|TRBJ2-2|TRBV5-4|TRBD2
CASSGRTSGGRGGELFF
TGTGCCAGCAGCGGAAGGACTAGCGGGGGCCGTGGGGGGGAGCTGTTTTTT
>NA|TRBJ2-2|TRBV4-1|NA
CASSHQGYTGELFF
TGTGCCAGCAGCCACCAGGGGTACACCGGGGAGCTGTTTTTT
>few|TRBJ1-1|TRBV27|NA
CASSLHHSLRNTEAFF
TGTGCCAGCAGTCTCCACCATTCTCTTAGGAACACTGAAGCTTTCTTT
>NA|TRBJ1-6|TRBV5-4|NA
CASSLEGGGSPLHF
TGTGCCAGCAGCTTGGAAGGGGGGGGTTCACCCCTCCACTTT
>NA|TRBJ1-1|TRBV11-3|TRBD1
CASSWGQGNTEAFF
TGTGCCAGCAGCTGGGGACAGGGTAACACTGAAGCTTTCTTT
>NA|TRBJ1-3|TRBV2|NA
CASSVAGNTIYF
TGTGCCAGCAGTGTTGCGGGAAACACCATATATTTT
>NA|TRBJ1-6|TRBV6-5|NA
CASSYSEGLGSPLHF
TGTGCCAGCAGTTACAGTGAGGGTCTCGGTTCACCCCTCCACTTT
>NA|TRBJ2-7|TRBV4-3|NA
CASSQVPLIATYEQYF
TGCGCCAGCAGCCAAGTACCGCTAATCGCTACCTACGAGCAGTACTTC
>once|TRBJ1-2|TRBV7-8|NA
CASSSLQGLDGYTF
TGTGCCAGCAGCTCCCTACAGGGTTTGGATGGCTACACCTTC
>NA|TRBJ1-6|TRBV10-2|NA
CASSDGQYNSPLHF
TGCGCCAGCAGTGACGGACAGTATAATTCACCCCTCCACTTT
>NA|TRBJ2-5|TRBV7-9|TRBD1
CASRRQGPQETQYF
TGTGCCAGCCGGAGACAGGGCCCGCAAGAGACCCAGTACTTC